What follows are 2 T cell receptor beta chains derived from one specimen sequenced in a study of blood T cell repertoires in COVID-19 (dated by TCRdb to the early 2020s). Receptors were amplified or captured by the immunoSEQ multiplex PCR assay. The immuneACCESS repertoire file appears here via TCRdb, limited to in-frame rearrangements. These files lack a portion of the clones; in checked studies, under half of the deficit traces to unresolved V genes, and the cause of the others is not known. The sample data list about 190,000 clones, and about 86% of these were observed just once. Less than 3.5% of the sample belongs to the ten largest clones. The specimen was peripheral blood. The origin of the receptors is a man aged 50 to 59 with active or convalescent COVID-19.

The rearrangement uses TRBV10-2 and TRBJ1-3; unclear D gene. V lost 0 bases, J lost 2 bases, and 11 bases lay in between. Looked up from germline, CDR1 is WSHSY and CDR2 is SAAADI. The CDR3 is made up of 16 amino acids. DNA of the CDR3: TGCGCCAGCAGTGAGTCCGGCGGGAACCCTGGAAACACCATATATTTT. Its protein is CASSESGGNPGNTIYF.

The rearrangement links TRBV29-1 to TRBJ1-3; unclear D gene. The V end was cut by 1 base, the J end by 7 bases, with 8 bases between. Germline V gives CDR1 SQVTM, CDR2 ANQGSEA. The CDR3 is 12 residues long. CDR3 in DNA: TGCAGCGTTGAAGGTGCGGGGAACACCATATATTTT. It is translated as CSVEGAGNTIYF.